This T cell receptor beta chain stems from a study of post-analysis software for immune sequencing data. A word on this clonotype: Its antigen is not identified.

Unique molecular identifiers were carried by the TCR beta cDNA libraries. The yield from roughly 1 to 10 million T cells was about 500,000 cDNA molecules in total. TCRdb re-called the PCR reads with MiXCR, one entry per CDR3 protein. The table lists about 820,000 distinct CDR3 sequences, 53% of them singletons. General study points: The F measure placed samples prepared in the same batch into strongly shared clusters. When patients were compared with controls, four or five TRBV segments were more frequent, TRBV5-6, TRBV5-1 and TRBV20-1 among them.

Germline V gives CDR1 SGHDN, CDR2 FVKESK. The CDR3 runs 13 residues. Trimming pared 8 bases from V and 8 bases from J, leaving 19 bases between. The gene calls are TRBV14 and TRBJ2-7; tentatively, D is TRBD2 (5 bases). Source material: blood. This sequence originates from a girl aged 5-17 years with multiple sclerosis. CDR3 bases: TGTGCCAGCCGGCAGAACACCTACGGGAAGCAGTACTTC. It is translated as CASRQNTYGKQYF.